This T cell receptor beta chain emerged from a study of Ad26.COV2.S vaccination and SARS-CoV-2 variants (dated by TCRdb to the early 2020s). Some background on the complete study: Vaccine-arm donors were drawn from COV1001, a multicentre, randomized, double-blind, placebo-controlled phase I-IIa trial of Ad26.COV2.S in healthy adults. Dosing of Ad26.COV2.S was intramuscular, at either 5x10^10 or 1x10^11 viral particles, delivered as one shot or as two shots spaced 56 days apart. TCRbeta repertoire sequencing served as the tool for gauging how specific and how broad the SARS-CoV-2-reactive T cell receptors were following Ad26.COV2.S vaccination. The TCR-sequenced set comprised about 32 samples: around 20 Ad26.COV2.S vaccine recipients, 5 placebo recipients and 8 SARS-CoV-2 convalescent individuals. Trial participants were randomized into five groups of five, in which low-dose or high-dose Ad26.COV2.S was given once or twice, or placebo was given on both occasions. Blinding of investigators to trial group allocation was maintained during experiments and outcome assessment. The investigation overall reported the following: Higher spike-specific TCR breadth was observed in Ad26.COV2.S recipients than in placebo recipients (P = 0.0014). Comparable non-spike TCR breadth was observed between vaccine and placebo recipients, consistent with only spike being contained in the vaccine. Substantial breadth of spike-specific CD8+ and CD4+ T cell responses was reported after vaccination. Comparing responses between vaccine doses or regimens was not something the study was powered to do. The authors noted that the TCR breadth and depth analyses may have underestimated total T cell responses.

The immunoSEQ Assay was the method used to sequence TCRbeta CDR3 regions. After extraction, genomic DNA underwent amplification by bias-controlled multiplex PCR, followed by high-throughput sequencing. On the study's bioinformatics: To quantify the absolute abundance of every unique TCRbeta CDR3 region, sequences were collapsed and filtered. T cell fraction was estimated by normalizing TCRbeta template counts to usable DNA, which was measured by amplifying reference genes present in all nucleated cells. Repertoire TCRs were annotated as SARS-CoV-2-specific by exact matching of V gene, CDR3 amino acid sequence and J gene to a known reactive TCR set. MIRA supplied the reference SARS-CoV-2 TCR set, which was filtered for enrichment in COVID-19-positive ImmuneCODE repertoires so that public or cross-reactive TCRs were removed. Using the MIRA antigens, annotated TCRs were further analysed by specific ORF or by position within an ORF. Breadth was defined as annotated unique rearrangements over total unique productive rearrangements; depth was the summed frequency of those rearrangements. Group comparisons of TCR breadth used two-sided Wilcoxon rank-sum tests. In its TCRdb copy, this immuneACCESS table keeps in-frame sequences only and misses some clones. Where compared with another copy, unresolved V genes explain less than half of these, and the others have no known cause. That table is the source of V, J and clone size, and D and trimming were worked out from the DNA. The sample records 300,000 to 350,000 clones, about nine tenths of which are singletons. Around 5.8% of the sample rests with the top ten.

Per the publication, the treatment or condition label means: around 19 received Ad26.COV2.S at low or high dose, single or two shots; a few received placebo; per-sample allocation not given. For vaccine and placebo recipients, the sequenced repertoires came from samples collected on day 63 after the first injection. In Cohort 1b, 20 to 25 adults aged 18-55 years were enrolled at a single site in Boston, USA, between 29 July and 7 August 2020. Ad26.COV2.S was a replication-incompetent adenovirus type 26 vector that expressed a prefusion-stabilized SARS-CoV-2 spike protein derived from the original Wuhan strain. Comments on this clone: The target of this receptor is not known. The input lacks base qualities; no much larger clone sits a single base away.

The receptor was derived from a person between 18 and 65 years old who received the Ad26.COV2.S COVID-19 vaccine or a placebo. This specimen consisted of peripheral blood, obtained in a trial of Ad26.COV2.S vaccine versus placebo.

The CDR3 loop reads CASTYGDRGSSYNSPLHF. At the DNA level, the sequence is TGTGCCAGTACCTATGGGGACAGGGGGAGCTCCTATAATTCACCCCTCCACTTT. Rearrangement joined TRBV19 to TRBJ1-6, and 11 bases in between align with TRBD1. Ends trimmed: V by 7 bases, J by 0 bases; bases unmatched to a gene: 8. The cysteine opens and the phenylalanine closes a CDR3 of 18 amino acids. Just CDR3 DNA is preserved here, 54 bases in frame from base 1. The germline V gene (reference sequence) sets CDR1 to LNHDA and CDR2 to SQIVND.